The clone carrying this T cell receptor (beta chain) was observed a handful of times. Its antigen is as yet unknown. cDNA synthesis used the whole RNA isolate, giving expressed TCRB sequences. Profiled with immunoSEQ multiplex PCR; TCRdb holds only in-frame clones, not every one. The table shows 680,000 or so clones, with around 15% occurring only once. The data are from a study of beta chain features in type 1 diabetes. The germline V gene encodes CDR1 SQVTM and CDR2 ANQGSEA. This CDR3 contains 12 residues. The V gene lost 5 bases and the J gene lost 6 bases, with 13 bases spanning the gap. Study outcomes and limitations: The naive, central memory and Treg TCRB repertoires of patients appeared to be more similar to one another than those of healthy donors.

This clonotype was sampled from a man aged 18 to 29 in good health. The sequenced sample was naive CD4+ T cells from blood. V and J are TRBV29-1 and TRBJ2-5; no clear D gene. CDR3 nucleotide sequence: TGCAGCGTTCGAACGTCGGTAAAGACCCAGTACTTC. Protein product: CSVRTSVKTQYF.